Listed below are T cell receptor beta chains from one sample, sequenced in a study of naive and memory T cell subsets. TCRdb fed the UMI-ligation and nested PCR reads into MiXCR, producing one record per CDR3 protein. The sample holds 90,000 to 120,000 distinct CDR3 sequences, around 15% seen once. Sequenced material: naive CD8+ T cells from blood. The receptor set was obtained from a human donor in good health. Each CDR3 is given with its conserved first and last residue. The order of the fields is V gene, J gene, clone size, D gene, CDR3 protein, CDR3 DNA. The D gene is left open where the match is weak. Only part of the rows carry a size: once, few, many, or a class if the clone is expanded.

v_call: TRBV19; j_call: TRBJ2-7; clone_size: -; d_call: -; cdr3_aa: CASSTGHYYEQYF; cdr3_nt: TGTGCCAGTAGTACGGGACACTACTACGAGCAGTACTTC
v_call: TRBV12-3/TRBV12-4; j_call: TRBJ2-2; clone_size: many; d_call: -; cdr3_aa: CASSPPHRLTGELFF; cdr3_nt: TGTGCCAGCAGTCCCCCACACAGACTAACCGGGGAGCTGTTTTTT
v_call: TRBV4-1; j_call: TRBJ2-1; clone_size: few; d_call: TRBD2; cdr3_aa: CASSQGPALAGSYNEQFF; cdr3_nt: TGCGCCAGCAGCCAAGGGCCCGCACTAGCGGGATCCTACAATGAGCAGTTCTTC
v_call: TRBV13; j_call: TRBJ2-7; clone_size: many; d_call: TRBD2; cdr3_aa: CASSFGGSYEQYF; cdr3_nt: TGTGCCAGCAGCTTCGGGGGGTCCTACGAGCAGTACTTC
v_call: TRBV7-8; j_call: TRBJ2-7; clone_size: -; d_call: TRBD2; cdr3_aa: CASSLTGLALYEQYF; cdr3_nt: TGTGCCAGCAGCTTAACGGGACTAGCCCTGTACGAGCAGTACTTC
v_call: TRBV5-1; j_call: TRBJ2-1; clone_size: -; d_call: -; cdr3_aa: CASSLERLYNEQFF; cdr3_nt: TGCGCCAGCAGCTTGGAAAGGCTCTACAATGAGCAGTTCTTC
v_call: TRBV10-3; j_call: TRBJ2-3; clone_size: many; d_call: -; cdr3_aa: CAISELKPQGTDTQYF; cdr3_nt: TGTGCCATCAGTGAGTTAAAGCCCCAGGGCACAGATACGCAGTATTTT
v_call: TRBV7-2; j_call: TRBJ2-7; clone_size: -; d_call: -; cdr3_aa: CASSLDGPYEQYF; cdr3_nt: TGTGCCAGCAGCTTAGACGGCCCCTACGAGCAGTACTTC
v_call: TRBV3-1; j_call: TRBJ2-1; clone_size: -; d_call: TRBD2; cdr3_aa: CASSQGAYRDYYNEQFF; cdr3_nt: TGTGCCAGCAGCCAAGGAGCCTACCGGGACTACTACAATGAGCAGTTCTTC
v_call: TRBV6-6; j_call: TRBJ2-1; clone_size: -; d_call: -; cdr3_aa: CASSYGPIRVGYNEQFF; cdr3_nt: TGTGCCAGCAGTTACGGGCCAATTCGGGTGGGCTACAATGAGCAGTTCTTC
v_call: TRBV13; j_call: TRBJ2-1; clone_size: few; d_call: -; cdr3_aa: CASSKTGFLANEQFF; cdr3_nt: TGTGCCAGCAGCAAAACTGGCTTTTTAGCAAATGAGCAGTTCTTC
v_call: TRBV27; j_call: TRBJ2-1; clone_size: -; d_call: TRBD1; cdr3_aa: CASSTEGKGTDNEQFF; cdr3_nt: TGTGCCAGCAGCACTGAAGGAAAGGGGACAGATAATGAGCAGTTCTTC
v_call: TRBV29-1; j_call: TRBJ2-2; clone_size: few; d_call: TRBD2; cdr3_aa: CSVTGLAGTGELFF; cdr3_nt: TGCAGCGTTACAGGACTAGCGGGAACCGGGGAGCTGTTTTTT
v_call: TRBV12-3/TRBV12-4; j_call: TRBJ2-7; clone_size: many; d_call: TRBD2; cdr3_aa: CASTLAGSSYEQYF; cdr3_nt: TGTGCCAGCACCCTAGCGGGGTCCTCCTACGAGCAGTACTTC